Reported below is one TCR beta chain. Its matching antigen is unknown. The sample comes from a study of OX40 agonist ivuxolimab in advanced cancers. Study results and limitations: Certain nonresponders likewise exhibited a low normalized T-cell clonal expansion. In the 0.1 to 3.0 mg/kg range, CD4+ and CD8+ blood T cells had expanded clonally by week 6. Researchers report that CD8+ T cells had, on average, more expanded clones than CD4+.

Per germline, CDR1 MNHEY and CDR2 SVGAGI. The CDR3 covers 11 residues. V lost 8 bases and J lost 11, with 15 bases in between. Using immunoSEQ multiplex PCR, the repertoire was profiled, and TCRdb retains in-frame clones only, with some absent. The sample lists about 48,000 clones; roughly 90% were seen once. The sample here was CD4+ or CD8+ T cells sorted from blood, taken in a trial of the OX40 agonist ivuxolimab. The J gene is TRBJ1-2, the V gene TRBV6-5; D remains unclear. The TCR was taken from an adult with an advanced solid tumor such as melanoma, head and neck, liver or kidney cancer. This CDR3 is CASGGRLIYTF. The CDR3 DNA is TGTGCCAGCGGAGGACGGTTAATATACACCTTC.